This TCR beta chain was sequenced for a study of CD8+ T cells in alopecia areata. Study background: Tofacitinib dosing lasted 6 to 18 months, which was then followed by 6 months off drug. Broader study findings: Normal skin's resident alphabeta T cells are sequenced alongside lesional scalp T cells.

RNA was extracted and reverse transcribed into cDNA as the sequencing template. The table came from immunoSEQ multiplex PCR; TCRdb's copy has only in-frame clones and leaves some out. The data contain 200,000 or so clones, approximately 52% of them singletons. As for this clone: Its antigen is as yet unknown.

Peripheral blood and lesional scalp punch biopsies were taken from alopecia areata patients. The germline V gene encodes CDR1 MGHRA and CDR2 YSYEKL. V was shortened by 6 bases and J by 3 bases, with 9 bases between the two germline ends. The CDR3 contains 13 residues. The specimen comprised CD4+ T cells sorted from blood, sampled at week 0. V usage is TRBV4-1 and J usage is TRBJ2-1, with D perhaps matching TRBD1 or TRBD2 (5 bases each). This clonotype originated in a human donor with alopecia areata. DNA for the CDR3: TGCGCCAGCAGGGGGGAATTCTACAATGAGCAGTTCTTC. Its protein is CASRGEFYNEQFF.